Shown below are 4 T cell receptor beta chains from a single sample sequenced in a study of read filtering for tumor transcriptome and immune sequencing. This library used around 400 ng RNA and molecular barcoded adaptors spanning alpha/delta and beta/gamma chains. A single record per CDR3 protein comes from TCRdb applying MiXCR to the reads. The table records 50,000 to 65,000 distinct CDR3 sequences, roughly 19% of them present only once. Sequencing was carried out using a population of CD138-negative cells sorted from bone marrow. These receptors were obtained from a donor older than 35 with multiple myeloma.

V is TRBV7-3 and J is TRBJ2-2, with TRBD2 matching 10 bases. From germline, CDR1 is SGHTA and CDR2 FQGTGA. With V trimmed by 0 bases and J by 1 base, 2 bases remained unmatched. CDR3 size: 17 residues. The CDR3 is CASSLTSGRVNTGELFF. CDR3 DNA: TGTGCCAGCAGCTTAACCAGCGGGAGGGTGAACACCGGGGAGCTGTTTTTT.

This clonotype was observed many times. CDR3 loop: CASSGGPTRETQYF. The CDR3 DNA reads TGTGCCAGCAGCGGGGGACCCACGAGGGAGACCCAGTACTTC. The chain couples TRBV7-9 to TRBJ2-5; D assignment may be TRBD1 or TRBD2 (5 bases each). Trimming left V 5 bases short and J 5 bases short, with 15 bases between. This CDR3 has 14 residues. Per germline, CDR1 SEHNR and CDR2 FQNEAQ (reference sequence).

Notes on this clonotype: This may arise from a read error, as a much more abundant clone is one base away. The V and J genes are TRBV28 and TRBJ1-2; no firm D call. The CDR3 has 15 amino acids. The V gene lost 4 bases and the J gene lost 3 bases, with 15 bases spanning the gap. Germline CDR1 MDHEN, CDR2 SYDVKM. CDR3 in amino acids: CASSSPLVAYYGYTF. DNA of the CDR3: TGTGCCAGCAGTTCTCCCCTCGTGGCTTACTATGGCTACACCTTC.

This clonotype was seen many times. This rearrangement joins TRBV5-4 to TRBJ2-5; D remains ambiguous. The CDR3 runs to 16 residues. V was cut by 3 bases and J by 5 bases, with 20 bases left in between. Germline V gene lookup returns CDR1 SGHNT and CDR2 YYREEE (reference sequence). CDR3 DNA sequence: TGTGCCAGCAGCTCCGCACCATTAGGAGTCGGCGAGACCCAGTACTTC. The encoded protein is CASSSAPLGVGETQYF. Filled out from reference TRBV5-4 and TRBJ2-5, the complete variable domain reads ETGVTQSPTHLIKTRGQQVTLRCSSQSGHNTVSWYQQALGQGPQFIFQYYREEENGRGNFPPRFSGLQFPNYSSELNVNALELDDSALYLCASSSAPLGVGETQYFGPGTRLLVL.